This TCR beta chain was sequenced during a study of OX40 agonist ivuxolimab in advanced cancers. Assay: immunoSEQ multiplex PCR; the TCRdb copy retains only in-frame clones and omits some. The sample gives about 95,000 clones, about 91% of which show up once; 2% to 3% is in the top ten. CDR3 size: 16 residues. Trimming removed 5 bases at V and 0 bases at J, with 17 bases between. Germline assignment: CDR1 PRHDT and CDR2 FYEKMQ (reference sequence). The source of this sequence is an adult with an advanced solid tumor such as melanoma, head and neck, liver or kidney cancer. Sequenced here: CD4+ or CD8+ T cells sorted from blood, sampled in a trial of the OX40 agonist ivuxolimab. V and J are TRBV13 and TRBJ2-7; possible D gene TRBD2, 6 bases. The CDR3 loop is CASSHSGVAVSYEQYF. The CDR3, as DNA: TGTGCCAGCAGCCACTCCGGAGTAGCGGTCTCCTACGAGCAGTACTTC. The full variable domain, completed using reference TRBV13 and TRBJ2-7, is AAGVIQSPRHLIKEKRETATLKCYPIPRHDTVYWYQQGPGQDPQFLISFYEKMQSDKGSIPDRFSAQQFSDYHSELNMSSLELGDSALYFCASSHSGVAVSYEQYFGPGTRLTVT.